A selection of T cell receptor beta chains follows, all from one sample in a study of cytomegalovirus exposure and HLA in healthy donors. TCRdb's copy holds only in-frame clones and misses some; the assay was immunoSEQ multiplex PCR. The table has roughly 150,000 clones, 70% to 90% seen once. What was sequenced was PBMCs. The origin of the receptors is a man aged 25 to 45 in good health and CMV-seropositive. The CDR3 runs from the conserved cysteine through the conserved F or W. D genes are given only for firm matches. The size entry is marked missing in some rows and otherwise reads once, few, many or a size class.

-,-,TRBJ2-2,TRBV5-6,CASSKRLGAGELFF,TGTGCCAGCAGTAAACGACTAGGTGCCGGGGAGCTGTTTTTT
-,once,TRBJ1-1,TRBV7-9,CASSLGGGPAFF,TGTGCCAGCAGCTTAGGGGGGGGTCCGGCTTTCTTT
TRBD1,-,TRBJ1-1,TRBV5-1,CASSLDSGGNTEAFF,TGCGCCAGCAGCTTGGATTCAGGGGGGAACACTGAAGCTTTCTTT
-,-,TRBJ2-3,TRBV5-1,CASSSGGVRDTQYF,TGCGCCAGCAGCTCCGGCGGGGTAAGAGATACGCAGTATTTT
-,-,TRBJ2-2,TRBV5-5,CASSPVGANTGELFF,TGTGCCAGCAGCCCCGTGGGGGCAAACACCGGGGAGCTGTTTTTT
-,once,TRBJ1-3,TRBV7-2,CASRSGNTIYF,TGTGCCAGCCGCAGTGGAAACACCATATATTTT
-,few,TRBJ1-3,TRBV6-5,CASSYGRGLSGNTIYF,TGTGCCAGCAGTTACGGGAGGGGACTCTCTGGAAACACCATATATTTT
TRBD1,-,TRBJ1-1,TRBV30,CAWSPQGKTEAFF,TGTGCCTGGAGCCCACAGGGGAAAACTGAAGCTTTCTTT
TRBD1,-,TRBJ2-2,TRBV7-9,CSSSFGQGVLTGELFF,TGTTCCAGCAGCTTCGGACAGGGAGTTCTCACCGGGGAGCTGTTTTTT
-,-,TRBJ1-5,TRBV30,CAWSVLGDMSLKPQHF,TGTGCCTGGAGTGTACTTGGGGACATGTCTTTAAAGCCCCAGCATTTT
-,-,TRBJ2-3,TRBV4-1,CASSQEGRTDTQYF,TGCGCCAGCAGCCAAGAGGGGCGCACAGATACGCAGTATTTT
-,-,TRBJ1-1,TRBV9,CASSVGQAAEAFF,TGTGCCAGCAGCGTAGGACAGGCGGCTGAAGCTTTCTTT
-,-,TRBJ1-5,TRBV27,CASSSSVAGVRGQPQHF,TGTGCCAGCAGTTCCTCCGTGGCAGGGGTCAGGGGTCAGCCCCAGCATTTT
-,-,TRBJ2-3,TRBV5-1,CASSLGDFTDTQYF,TGCGCCAGCAGCTTGGGGGACTTCACAGATACGCAGTATTTT
-,-,TRBJ1-4,TRBV29-1,CSARGPATNEKLFF,TGCAGCGCTAGAGGCCCTGCAACTAATGAAAAACTGTTTTTT
TRBD2,once,TRBJ2-1,TRBV5-5,CASSDPSGDNEQFF,TGTGCCAGCAGCGACCCTAGCGGGGATAATGAGCAGTTCTTC
TRBD1,few,TRBJ1-1,TRBV5-1,CASTGVTGGGTEAFF,TGCGCCAGCACTGGGGTTACAGGGGGTGGAACTGAAGCTTTCTTT
TRBD1,-,TRBJ1-4,TRBV9,CASSPGQDRLRNEKLFF,TGTGCCAGCAGCCCGGGACAGGACCGATTACGAAATGAAAAACTGTTTTTT
TRBD1,once,TRBJ1-1,TRBV7-9,CASSTRGQKNTEAFF,TGTGCCAGCAGCACCCGGGGACAGAAGAACACTGAAGCTTTCTTT
TRBD2,-,TRBJ2-1,TRBV2,CASSVKLAGGSSYNEQFF,TGTGCCAGCAGTGTCAAACTAGCGGGAGGGAGCTCCTACAATGAGCAGTTCTTC
-,-,TRBJ2-1,TRBV2,CASSDQATYNEQFF,TGTGCCAGCAGTGACCAAGCTACCTACAATGAGCAGTTCTTC
TRBD2,-,TRBJ2-2,TRBV11-3,CASSPDLSGRKTGELFF,TGTGCCAGCAGCCCCGACCTTAGCGGGAGGAAGACCGGGGAGCTGTTTTTT
TRBD1,-,TRBJ2-5,TRBV5-1,CASSLIGTGQETQYF,TGCGCCAGCAGCTTGATCGGGACAGGCCAAGAGACCCAGTACTTC
-,-,TRBJ1-2,TRBV5-1,CASSYRETNVWGYTF,TGCGCCAGCAGCTACAGGGAAACTAACGTTTGGGGCTACACCTTC
TRBD1,few,TRBJ1-5,TRBV6-4,CASAGQANQPQHF,TGTGCCAGCGCCGGACAGGCCAATCAGCCCCAGCATTTT
TRBD1,-,TRBJ1-5,TRBV19,CASSASGTGDLPQHF,TGTGCCAGTAGTGCCTCCGGGACAGGGGACTTGCCCCAGCATTTT
-,-,TRBJ2-1,TRBV28,CASSLPFLSEQFF,TGTGCCAGCAGTTTACCCTTTTTGAGTGAGCAGTTCTTC
TRBD1,-,TRBJ2-2,TRBV15,CATSSRTGPNTGELFF,TGTGCCACCAGCAGCAGGACAGGGCCTAACACCGGGGAGCTGTTTTTT
TRBD2,-,TRBJ2-5,TRBV7-9,CASSFVVAGGPGTQYF,TGTGCCAGCAGCTTTGTGGTAGCGGGAGGGCCGGGGACCCAGTACTTC
-,-,TRBJ1-2,TRBV19,CASSIVSGLGLVGYTF,TGTGCCAGTAGTATCGTCTCGGGGTTAGGACTAGTAGGCTACACCTTC
-,few,TRBJ2-7,TRBV6-6,CASTQGTEQYF,TGTGCCAGCACCCAGGGGACCGAGCAGTACTTC
-,-,TRBJ1-1,TRBV30,CASARGNTEAFF,TGTGCCTCTGCCAGGGGGAACACTGAAGCTTTCTTT
TRBD2,once,TRBJ2-3,TRBV29-1,CSVTLGLAGNTDTQYF,TGCAGCGTGACCCTAGGACTAGCGGGCAACACAGATACGCAGTATTTT
-,once,TRBJ2-6,TRBV21-1,CASSKGKKDSLSGANVLTF,TGTGCCAGCAGCAAAGGAAAGAAGGACAGCCTCTCTGGGGCCAACGTCCTGACTTTC
-,-,TRBJ2-1,TRBV7-2,CASSLSRGEQFF,TGTGCCAGCAGCTTGTCTAGAGGTGAGCAGTTCTTC
-,-,TRBJ2-2,TRBV19,CASSIDRPTGELFF,TGTGCCAGTAGTATAGACAGGCCCACCGGGGAGCTGTTTTTT
-,-,TRBJ2-1,TRBV7-8,CASSLLLYNEQFF,TGTGCCAGCAGCTTACTCCTCTACAATGAGCAGTTCTTC
-,-,TRBJ1-1,TRBV6-6,CASTPTGGPTEAFF,TGTGCCAGCACCCCTACGGGGGGGCCCACTGAAGCTTTCTTT